These 11 T cell receptor beta chains originate from one sample sequenced in a study of blood T cell repertoires in COVID-19. Generated by immunoSEQ multiplex PCR, the TCRdb table keeps only in-frame clones and is missing some. The sample records some 160,000 clones, 75% to 85% being singletons. The specimen sequenced was peripheral blood. These receptors all come from a man between 60 and 75 years old with acute or convalescent COVID-19.

The CDR3 loop is CASSRQQDTQYF. The CDR3, as DNA: TGTGCCAGCAGCCGCCAACAGGATACGCAGTATTTT. The chain employs TRBV3-1 (or the pseudogene TRBV3-2) and TRBJ2-3; no definite D call. V shed 4 bases and J shed 6 bases, with 8 bases lying between them. The germline V gene encodes CDR1 LGHDT and CDR2 YNNKEL (reference sequence). This CDR3 contains 12 residues.

V gene TRBV7-6 combines with J gene TRBJ2-1; perhaps TRBD2 as D (5 bases). In germline, CDR1 is SGHVS, CDR2 FNYEAQ. Trimming removed 5 bases at V and 7 bases at J, with 12 bases between. The CDR3 covers 13 residues. As DNA, the CDR3 is TGTGCCAGCAGCCCTAACCCGGGGAATGAGCAGTTCTTC. The encoded protein is CASSPNPGNEQFF.

This clone appeared once. The rearrangement joins TRBV11-3 to TRBJ2-1; 9 positions agree with TRBD2. There are 15 residues in the CDR3. The germline CDR1 and CDR2 sequences are SGHNT and YENEEA. Unmatched junction bases numbered 8, after V lost 2 bases and J lost 9 bases. The CDR3 here is CASSLKLAGVGEQFF. The CDR3 nucleotides are TGTGCCAGCAGCTTAAAGTTAGCGGGAGTAGGTGAGCAGTTCTTC.

J is TRBJ1-2 and V is TRBV3-1 (or the pseudogene TRBV3-2); D might be TRBD1 (6 bases). Germline V gives CDR1 LGHDT, CDR2 YNNKEL (reference sequence). This CDR3 region has 13 residues. V lost 4 bases and J 6 bases, leaving 12 bases between the germline ends. Here the CDR3 DNA reads TGTGCCAGCAGCCTCAGGGGAGTTCATGGCTACACCTTC. Its translation is CASSLRGVHGYTF.

The genes are TRBV15 and TRBJ2-7, with 7 bases aligning to TRBD2. Germline lookup yields CDR1 LNHNV and CDR2 YYDKDF (reference sequence). V lost 0 bases, J lost 5 bases, and 13 bases stayed unmatched. This CDR3 comprises 17 residues. The DNA for the CDR3 is TGTGCCACCAGCAGAGATGGGGACTTTTCAGCGGGACACGAGCAGTACTTC. Encoded protein: CATSRDGDFSAGHEQYF.

V usage is TRBV5-1 and J usage is TRBJ2-7; 11 bases align to TRBD2. Trimming took 4 bases from V and 2 from J; bases not matched to a gene: 5. The CDR3 is made up of 15 amino acids. Germline lookup yields CDR1 SGHRS and CDR2 YFSETQ. CDR3 region: CASSLGLAETYEQYF. In DNA form, the CDR3 reads TGCGCCAGCAGCCTGGGACTAGCGGAGACCTACGAGCAGTACTTC.

The CDR3 DNA reads as TGTGCCAGCAGCAATAGCGGGTGGAACACCGGGGAGCTGTTTTTT. Protein sequence: CASSNSGWNTGELFF. The chain is built from TRBV5-4 and TRBJ2-2; TRBD2 agrees at 7 bases. Germline assignment: CDR1 SGHNT and CDR2 YYREEE (reference sequence). V lost 4 bases and J lost 1; bases outside the gene matches: 4. The CDR3 has 15 amino acids.

The table lists this clone with a few counts. The junction and the germline gene differ at one end; a read error may be behind it. The CDR3 loop reads CASSLTYGKLFF. CDR3 nucleotides: TGTGCCAGCAGCTTAACGTACGGGAAGCTGTTTTTT. The chain uses TRBV5-6 and TRBJ2-2, with D perhaps matching TRBD2 (5 bases). This CDR3 has 12 residues. The V gene's germline CDR1 is SGHDT and CDR2 YYEEEE.

The chain joins TRBV21-1 to TRBJ2-3; the table assigns TRBD1, which was not confirmed against the DNA. TRBV21-1 is an annotated pseudogene. The CDR3 has 15 residues. The CDR3 here is CASSNETGATDTQYF. CDR3 nucleotide sequence: TGTGCCAGCAGTAATGAGACAGGGGCCACAGATACGCAGTATTTT.

The V gene is TRBV3-1 (or the pseudogene TRBV3-2), the J gene TRBJ2-5; 14 positions match TRBD2. Germline trimming cut 3 bases from V and 5 bases from J; bases unmatched to any gene: 8. In germline, CDR1 is LGHDT, CDR2 YNNKEL (reference sequence). CDR3 length: 17 residues. The CDR3 DNA is TGTGCCAGCAGCCAGGCGACTAGCGGGAGGGATCGTGAGACCCAGTACTTC. It yields the protein CASSQATSGRDRETQYF.

This clone was counted only a few times. The rearrangement uses TRBV5-1 and TRBJ2-3; 9 bases map to TRBD2. There are 17 residues in the CDR3. CDR1 and CDR2 (germline): SGHRS, YFSETQ. The J segment lost 3 bases and the V segment lost 0 bases, leaving 8 bases of the junction unmatched. The CDR3 DNA reads as TGCGCCAGCAGCTTGGCTAGCGGGAACAGTGGAACAGATACGCAGTATTTT. This encodes CASSLASGNSGTDTQYF.